This T cell receptor (beta chain) comes out of a study of neurological immune-mediated disorders. The V gene lost 6 bases and the J gene lost 6 bases, with 9 bases spanning the gap. CDR3 length: 12 amino acids. The germline V gene encodes CDR1 SGHRS and CDR2 YFSETQ. Study-level points and caveats: One cluster of related CDR3 sequences contained, by phylogenetic grouping, the repertoires of 18 of 34 multiple sclerosis patients and formed a possible signature. Patients with HTLV-1-associated myelopathy showed the most TCR clonal expansion. Those with multiple sclerosis showed the least, falling below healthy controls. CDR3 amino acid sequences found in expanded clones were never shared across subjects, suggesting private repertoires in all groups.

This clonotype was recorded many times. The antigen is unknown. As for the cDNA, it was generated by 5'RACE with 10-nucleotide random UMIs. TCRdb redid the calling of the 5' RACE reads with MiXCR, one entry per CDR3 protein. Of some 56,000 distinct CDR3 sequences in the sample, roughly 3.8% were seen once. Specimen: PBMCs. This sequence originates from a man between 60 and 75 years old with multiple sclerosis. The V call is TRBV5-1, the J call TRBJ2-2, with no clear D. The CDR3 region is CASKSGSGELFF. For the CDR3, the DNA is TGCGCCAGCAAATCAGGATCCGGGGAGCTGTTTTTT. Supplemented by reference TRBV5-1 and TRBJ2-2, the full variable domain reads KAGVTQTPRYLIKTRGQQVTLSCSPISGHRSVSWYQQTPGQGLQFLFEYFSETQRNKGNFPGRFSGRQFSNSRSEMNVSTLELGDSALYLCASKSGSGELFFGEGSRLTVL.